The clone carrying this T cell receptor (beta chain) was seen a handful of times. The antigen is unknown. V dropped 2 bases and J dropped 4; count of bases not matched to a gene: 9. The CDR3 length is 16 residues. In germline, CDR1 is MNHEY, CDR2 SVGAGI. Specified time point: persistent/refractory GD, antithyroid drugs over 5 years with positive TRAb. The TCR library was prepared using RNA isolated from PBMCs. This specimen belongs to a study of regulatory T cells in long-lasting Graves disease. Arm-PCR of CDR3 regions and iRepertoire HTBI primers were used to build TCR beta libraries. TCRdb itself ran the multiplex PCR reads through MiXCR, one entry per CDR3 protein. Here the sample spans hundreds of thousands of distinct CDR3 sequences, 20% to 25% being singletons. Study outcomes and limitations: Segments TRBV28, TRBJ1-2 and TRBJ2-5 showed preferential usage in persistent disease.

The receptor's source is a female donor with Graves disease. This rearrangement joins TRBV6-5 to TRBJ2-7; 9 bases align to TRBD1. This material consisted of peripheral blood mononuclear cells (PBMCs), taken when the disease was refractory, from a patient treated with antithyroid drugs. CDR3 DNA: TGTGCCAGCAGTTACCGCACCGGGACAGGGAGATACGAGCAGTACTTC. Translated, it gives CASSYRTGTGRYEQYF.